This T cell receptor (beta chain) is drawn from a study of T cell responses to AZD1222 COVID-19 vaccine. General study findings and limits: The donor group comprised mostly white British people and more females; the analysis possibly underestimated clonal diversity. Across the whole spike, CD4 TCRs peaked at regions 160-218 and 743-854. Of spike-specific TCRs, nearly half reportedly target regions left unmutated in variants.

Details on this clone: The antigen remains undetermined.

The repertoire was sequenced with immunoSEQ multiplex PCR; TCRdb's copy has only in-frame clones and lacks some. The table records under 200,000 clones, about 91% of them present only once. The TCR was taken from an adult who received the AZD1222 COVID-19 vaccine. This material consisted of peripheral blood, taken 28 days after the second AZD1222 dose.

The CDR3: CASRGQDPGGHTF. The DNA of the CDR3 is TGTGCCAGCAGGGGACAAGATCCCGGTGGGCACACCTTC. The V and J genes are TRBV2 and TRBJ1-2; a possible D gene is TRBD1 (6 bases). Germline CDR1 and CDR2: SNHLY and FYNNEI. The CDR3 is made up of 13 amino acids. Trimming shortened V by 6 bases and J by 12 bases, and 20 bases separated the two germline ends.